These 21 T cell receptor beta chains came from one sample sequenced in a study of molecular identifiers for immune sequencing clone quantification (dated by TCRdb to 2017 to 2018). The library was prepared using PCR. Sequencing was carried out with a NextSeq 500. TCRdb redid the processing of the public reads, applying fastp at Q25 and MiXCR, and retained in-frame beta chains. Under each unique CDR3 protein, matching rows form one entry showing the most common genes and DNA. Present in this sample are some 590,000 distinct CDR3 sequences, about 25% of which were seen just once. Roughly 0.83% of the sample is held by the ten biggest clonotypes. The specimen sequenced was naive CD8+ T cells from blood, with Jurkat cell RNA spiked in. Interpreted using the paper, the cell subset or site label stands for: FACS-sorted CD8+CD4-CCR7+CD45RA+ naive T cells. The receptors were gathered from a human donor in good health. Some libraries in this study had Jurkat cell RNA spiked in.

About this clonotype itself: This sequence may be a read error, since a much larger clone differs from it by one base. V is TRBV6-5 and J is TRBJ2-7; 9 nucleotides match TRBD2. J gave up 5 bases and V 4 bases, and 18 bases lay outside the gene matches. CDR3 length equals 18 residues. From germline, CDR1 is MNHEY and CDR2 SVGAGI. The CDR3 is CASSLAGTSRRAAHEQYF. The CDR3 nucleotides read TGTGCCAGCAGTTTGGCCGGGACTAGCAGGAGGGCGGCCCACGAGCAGTACTTC.

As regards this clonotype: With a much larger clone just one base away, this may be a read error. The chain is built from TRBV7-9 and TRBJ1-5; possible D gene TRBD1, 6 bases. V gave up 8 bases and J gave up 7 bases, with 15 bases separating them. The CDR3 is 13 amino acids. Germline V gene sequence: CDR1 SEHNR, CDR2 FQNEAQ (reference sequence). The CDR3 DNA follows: TGTGCCAGCGGTCCAGAGGGGGGACAGCCCCAGCATTTT. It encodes CASGPEGGQPQHF.

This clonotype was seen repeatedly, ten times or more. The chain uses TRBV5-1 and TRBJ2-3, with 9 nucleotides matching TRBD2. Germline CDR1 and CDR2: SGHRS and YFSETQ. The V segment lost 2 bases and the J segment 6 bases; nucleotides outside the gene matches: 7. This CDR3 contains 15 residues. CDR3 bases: TGCGCCAGCAGCTTATTGCGGGGGGGCCTCGATACGCAGTATTTT. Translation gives CASSLLRGGLDTQYF. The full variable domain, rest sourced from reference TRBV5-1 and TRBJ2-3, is KAGVTQTPRYLIKTRGQQVTLSCSPISGHRSVSWYQQTPGQGLQFLFEYFSETQRNKGNFPGRFSGRQFSNSRSEMNVSTLELGDSALYLCASSLLRGGLDTQYFGPGTRLTVL.

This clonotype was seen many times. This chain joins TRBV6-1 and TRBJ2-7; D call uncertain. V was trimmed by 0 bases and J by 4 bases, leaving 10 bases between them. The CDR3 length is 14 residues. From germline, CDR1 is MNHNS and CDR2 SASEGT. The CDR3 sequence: CASSEAGVGYEQYF. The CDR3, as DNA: TGTGCCAGCAGTGAAGCAGGTGTGGGATACGAGCAGTACTTC.

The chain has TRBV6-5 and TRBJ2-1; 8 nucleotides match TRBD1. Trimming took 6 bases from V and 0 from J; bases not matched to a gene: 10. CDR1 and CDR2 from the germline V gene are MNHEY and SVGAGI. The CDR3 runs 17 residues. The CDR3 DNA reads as TGTGCCAGCAGCGTGGGGGACAGGTTTAACTCCTACAATGAGCAGTTCTTC. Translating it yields CASSVGDRFNSYNEQFF.

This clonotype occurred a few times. Here the CDR3 DNA reads TGTGCCAGCAGCTCCACGACTAGCGGCGGCTGGGAGACCCAGTACTTC. This encodes CASSSTTSGGWETQYF. The chain recombines TRBV7-9 with TRBJ2-5; the match to TRBD2 covers 9 bases. The CDR3 consists of 16 residues. CDR1 is SEHNR and CDR2 is FQNEAQ in the germline V gene (reference sequence). V gave up 4 bases and J gave up 5 bases; unmatched junction bases: 11.

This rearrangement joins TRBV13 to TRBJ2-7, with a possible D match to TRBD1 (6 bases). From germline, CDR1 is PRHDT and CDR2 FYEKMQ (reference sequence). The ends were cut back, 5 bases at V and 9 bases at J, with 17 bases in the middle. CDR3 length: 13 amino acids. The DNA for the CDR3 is TGTGCCAGCAGCCGCGGCGCAGAAGGGGGGCAGTACTTC. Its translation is CASSRGAEGGQYF.

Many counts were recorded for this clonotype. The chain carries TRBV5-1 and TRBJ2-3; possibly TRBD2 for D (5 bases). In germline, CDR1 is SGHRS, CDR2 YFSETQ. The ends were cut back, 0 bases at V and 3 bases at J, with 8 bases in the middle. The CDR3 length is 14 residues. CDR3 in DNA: TGCGCCAGCAGCTTGGAGCAGCGGACAGATACGCAGTATTTT. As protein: CASSLEQRTDTQYF.

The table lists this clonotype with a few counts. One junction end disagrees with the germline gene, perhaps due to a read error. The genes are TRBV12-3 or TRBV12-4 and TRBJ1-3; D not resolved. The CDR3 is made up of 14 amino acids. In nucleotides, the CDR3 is TGTGCCAGCAGCCAGACAAGCTCTAGAAACACCATATATTTT. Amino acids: CASSQTSSRNTIYF.

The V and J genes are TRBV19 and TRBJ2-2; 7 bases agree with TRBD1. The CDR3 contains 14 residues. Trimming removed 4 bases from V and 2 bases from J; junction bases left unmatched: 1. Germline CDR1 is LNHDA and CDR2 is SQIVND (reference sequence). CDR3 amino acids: CASSNRGNTGELFF. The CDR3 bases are TGTGCCAGTAGTAACAGGGGAAACACCGGGGAGCTGTTTTTT.

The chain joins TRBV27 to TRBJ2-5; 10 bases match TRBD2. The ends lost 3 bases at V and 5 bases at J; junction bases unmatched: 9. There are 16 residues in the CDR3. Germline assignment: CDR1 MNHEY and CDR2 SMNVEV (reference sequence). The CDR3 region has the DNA TGTGCCAGCAGTTTTCTGGTAGCGGGGGGCCATGAGACCCAGTACTTC. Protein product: CASSFLVAGGHETQYF.

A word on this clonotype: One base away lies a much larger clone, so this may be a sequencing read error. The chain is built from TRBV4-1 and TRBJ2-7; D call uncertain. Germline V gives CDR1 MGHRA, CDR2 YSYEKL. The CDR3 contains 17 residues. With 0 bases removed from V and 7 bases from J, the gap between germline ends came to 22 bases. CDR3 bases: TGCGCCAGCAGCCAAGATCTGGCTCCACGTGGGTTCGGGGAGCAGTACTTC. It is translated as CASSQDLAPRGFGEQYF.

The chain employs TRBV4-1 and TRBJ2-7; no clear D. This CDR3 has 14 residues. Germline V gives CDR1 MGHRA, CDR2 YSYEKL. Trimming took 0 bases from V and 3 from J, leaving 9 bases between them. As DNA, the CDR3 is TGCGCCAGCAGCCAAGATCTTGTTTTCTACGAGCAGTACTTC. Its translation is CASSQDLVFYEQYF.

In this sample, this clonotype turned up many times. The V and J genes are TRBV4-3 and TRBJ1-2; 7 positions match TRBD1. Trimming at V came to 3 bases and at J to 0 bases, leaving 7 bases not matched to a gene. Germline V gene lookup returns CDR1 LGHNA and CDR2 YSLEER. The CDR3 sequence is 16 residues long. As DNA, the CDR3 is TGCGCCAGCAGCCAGACAACCGGGACAGCTAACTATGGCTACACCTTC. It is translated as CASSQTTGTANYGYTF.

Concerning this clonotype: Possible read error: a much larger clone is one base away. For the CDR3, the DNA is TGTGCCAGCAGCGTGCGGACAGGGAAGGGGCCCCCCGGCACAGATTCGCAGTATTTT. This gives the protein CASSVRTGKGPPGTDSQYF. V is TRBV9 and J is TRBJ2-3; 8 positions match TRBD1. This CDR3 region has 19 residues. Germline values: CDR1 SGDLS, CDR2 YYNGEE.

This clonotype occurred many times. In nucleotides, the CDR3 is TGTGCCAGCAGCCCGAGGGACAGATCCTACGAGCAGTACTTC. Protein sequence: CASSPRDRSYEQYF. This rearrangement joins TRBV12-3 or TRBV12-4 to TRBJ2-7; TRBD1 agrees at 7 bases. The CDR3 runs to 14 residues. Trimming at V came to 6 bases and at J to 1 base, leaving 6 bases not matched to a gene.

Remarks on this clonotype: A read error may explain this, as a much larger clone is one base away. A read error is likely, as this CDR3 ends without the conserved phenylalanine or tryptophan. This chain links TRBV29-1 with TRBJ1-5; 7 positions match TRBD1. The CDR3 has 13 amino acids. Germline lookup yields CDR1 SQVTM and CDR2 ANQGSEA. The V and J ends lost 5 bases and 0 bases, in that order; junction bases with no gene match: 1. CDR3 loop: CSVQGDSNQPQHL. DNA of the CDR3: TGCAGCGTTCAGGGGGATAGCAATCAGCCCCAGCATTTA.

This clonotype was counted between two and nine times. The DNA for the CDR3 is TGTGCCAGCAGCTTTAATCCCGACAGGGTTGGCAATGAGCAGTTCTTC. Amino acid sequence: CASSFNPDRVGNEQFF. V gene TRBV7-6 combines with J gene TRBJ2-1; 7 nucleotides agree with TRBD1. The CDR3 is 16 amino acids. Germline V gene sequence: CDR1 SGHVS, CDR2 FNYEAQ. J was trimmed by 6 bases and V by 3 bases; bases with no gene match: 11.

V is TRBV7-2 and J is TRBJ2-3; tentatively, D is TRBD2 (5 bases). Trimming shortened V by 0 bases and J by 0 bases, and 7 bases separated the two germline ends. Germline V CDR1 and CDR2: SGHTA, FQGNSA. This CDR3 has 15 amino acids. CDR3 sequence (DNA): TGTGCCAGCAGCTTAGCGCGGGCTAGCACAGATACGCAGTATTTT. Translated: CASSLARASTDTQYF.

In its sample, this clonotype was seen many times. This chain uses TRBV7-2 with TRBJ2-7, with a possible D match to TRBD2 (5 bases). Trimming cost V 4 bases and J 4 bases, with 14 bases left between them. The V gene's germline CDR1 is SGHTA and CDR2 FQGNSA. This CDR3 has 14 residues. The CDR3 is CASSSPGLDYEQYF. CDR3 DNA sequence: TGTGCCAGCAGCTCACCTGGACTGGATTACGAGCAGTACTTC.

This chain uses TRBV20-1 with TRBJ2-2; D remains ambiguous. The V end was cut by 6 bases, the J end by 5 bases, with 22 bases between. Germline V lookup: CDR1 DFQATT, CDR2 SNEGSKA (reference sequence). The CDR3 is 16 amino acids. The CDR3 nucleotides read TGCAGTGCCCCCCCCGGGTTATGGGATGGTACCGGGGAGCTGTTTTTT. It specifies CSAPPGLWDGTGELFF.